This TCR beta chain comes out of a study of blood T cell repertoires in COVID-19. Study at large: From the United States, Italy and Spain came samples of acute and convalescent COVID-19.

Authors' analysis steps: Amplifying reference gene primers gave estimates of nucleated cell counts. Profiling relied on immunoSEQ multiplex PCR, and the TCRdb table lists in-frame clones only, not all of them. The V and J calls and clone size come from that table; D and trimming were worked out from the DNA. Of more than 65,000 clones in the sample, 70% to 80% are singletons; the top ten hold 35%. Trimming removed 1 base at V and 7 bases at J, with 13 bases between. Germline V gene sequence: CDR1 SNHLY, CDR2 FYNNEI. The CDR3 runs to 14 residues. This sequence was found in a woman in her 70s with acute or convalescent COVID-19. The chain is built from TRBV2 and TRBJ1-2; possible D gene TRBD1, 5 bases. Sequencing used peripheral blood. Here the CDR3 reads CASSEGSGARGYTF. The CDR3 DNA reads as TGTGCCAGCAGTGAAGGGTCTGGGGCGCGTGGCTACACCTTC.